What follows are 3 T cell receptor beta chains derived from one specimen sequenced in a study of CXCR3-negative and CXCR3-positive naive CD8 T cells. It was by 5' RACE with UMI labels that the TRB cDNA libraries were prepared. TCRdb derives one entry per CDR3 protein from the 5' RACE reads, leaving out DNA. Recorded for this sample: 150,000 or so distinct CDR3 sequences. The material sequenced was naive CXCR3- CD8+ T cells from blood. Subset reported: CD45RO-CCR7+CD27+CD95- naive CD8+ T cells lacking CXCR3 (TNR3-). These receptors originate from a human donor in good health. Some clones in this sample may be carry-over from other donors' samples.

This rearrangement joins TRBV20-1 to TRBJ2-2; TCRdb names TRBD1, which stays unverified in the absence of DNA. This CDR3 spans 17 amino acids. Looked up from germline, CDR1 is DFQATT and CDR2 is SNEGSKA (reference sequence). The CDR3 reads CSARDGGAGGDTGELFF.

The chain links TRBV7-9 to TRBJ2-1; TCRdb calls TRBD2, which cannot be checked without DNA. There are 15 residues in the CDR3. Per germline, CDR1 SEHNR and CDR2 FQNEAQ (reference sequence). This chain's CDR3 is CASSLPGTFSRQQFF.

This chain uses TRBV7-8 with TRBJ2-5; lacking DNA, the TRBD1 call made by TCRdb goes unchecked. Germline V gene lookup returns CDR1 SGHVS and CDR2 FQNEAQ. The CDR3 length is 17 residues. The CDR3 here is CASSLGWGDRDQETQYF.